This T cell receptor (beta chain) stems from a study of shared clonotypes between healthy human individuals (dated by TCRdb to 2020 to 2022). Study-level background: The cohort included three men and a couple of women between 18 and 49 years of age. Libraries were prepared and TCR repertoires were sequenced by different laboratories using diverse techniques, in order to increase sequencing depth and limit assay-specific biases. Each donor's leukapheresis produced roughly between about 0.8 and 8.9 billion PBMCs. Per donor, three plates each were used for CD4 naive and CD4 memory, two for CD8 naive, and one for CD8 memory. To estimate repertoire size and how much clonotypes are shared between individuals, the study performed deep sequencing of blood TCR repertoires from roughly five healthy adults. Findings and caveats that apply to the study as a whole: Naive subsets generally had larger estimated clonotype richness than memory subsets did. Compared with non-shared clonotypes, the clonotypes found in all four sorted-subset donors had higher generation probabilities. Pairwise subsampling indicated that sequencing depth was expected to affect the degree of clonotype sharing among donors. Even with the large sequencing depth, rarefaction of the sorted-subset datasets indicated that sequencing was incomplete. Sampling was restricted to blood, and TCR repertoires in tissue are likely to differ from TCR repertoires in blood. Sharing across a handful of donors was observed for approximately 5% of naive CD4, around 3.5% of naive CD8, around 2.5% of memory CD4, and about 0.39% of memory CD8 clonotypes. Because the study included only a small number of donors, the genetic and exposure-history diversity represented was limited.

Using the deep immunoSEQ assay, TCR CDR3 regions were amplified from genomic DNA by multiplex PCR. Genomic DNA extracted from each cell subset was distributed evenly over all wells of several immunoSEQ 96-well plates, and each plate served as one replicate. For sorted subsets, each replicate PCR was loaded with about 0.2 ug genomic DNA, equivalent to about 33,000 T cell genomes. Purified libraries were measured with a Qubit 3.0 fluorometer, size-checked on a Bioanalyzer 2100, and measured again with the KAPA Library Quantification kit. Each immunoSEQ 96-well plate was sequenced on its own single-read 150-cycle Illumina NextSeq 550 flow cell. Per the authors' processing: Because only junctional sequences without quality scores were contained in the immunoSEQ output, filtering matching that applied to full-length reads could not be performed. To assign V/J genes and CDR3, sequences were annotated using PyIR, a Python wrapper for IgBLAST v1.9, with IMGT germline references. Reads with weak V/J assignments (E-value above 1e-6), missing CDR3, stop codons, out-of-frame junctions, or ambiguous translated residues were removed. A V3J clonotype was defined by an identical inferred V gene, J gene, and CDR3 amino acid sequence. The percentage overlap between two repertoires was calculated by dividing the number of shared unique clonotypes by the size of the smaller repertoire. Repertoire richness was assessed with RTK rarefaction, the Chao1 estimator, and Recon v2.1 estimates of unobserved clonotypes. For all TCRbeta clonotypes obtained by the gDNA method from a few donors, generation probabilities were computed with OLGA. TCRdb provides this immuneACCESS table in a form limited to in-frame rearrangements. Some clones are lacking; in checked studies, under half of them reflect an unresolved V gene, and why the rest are absent is not known. For V, J and clone size, that table is used; D and trimming come from the DNA. This sample lists approximately 1.5 million clones; 97% to 99% were detected once. The ten largest clones add up to over 0.3% of the sample.

Healthy HIV-negative adults with no recently reported acute infections or vaccinations were included as donors. Every donor was a Caucasian adult residing in Nashville, Tennessee, USA. CD4+ T cells were enriched through magnetic negative selection, after which naive cells were positively selected on CD45RA and the remaining negative fraction served as the memory subset. Blood was collected by leukapheresis, and PBMCs were isolated by Ficoll-Histopaque density gradient centrifugation and then cryopreserved in liquid nitrogen vapor phase. Analytical flow cytometry was used to check the purity and quantity of every magnetically sorted T cell population. Genomic DNA was isolated from each sorted fraction and quantified by UV absorbance on a Nanodrop 2000c. CDR1 and CDR2 (MDHEN, SYDVKM) derive from the germline V gene. V is pruned by 7 bases and J by 5 bases, leaving 8 bases of the junction without a gene match. Its CDR3 holds 14 amino acids, cysteine through phenylalanine. Just the 42-base CDR3 DNA is kept, in frame starting at base 1.

A remark on this clone: It has no known antigen specificity. No much larger clone is present one base from it, and per-base qualities are unavailable.

The V gene is TRBV28 and the J gene is TRBJ1-5; 7 bases in the middle match TRBD1. This sequence originates from a man aged 25-45 years in good health. Source material: naive CD4+ T cells sorted from blood. The cell subset or site label for this specimen denotes: CD45RA+ positively selected. The DNA sequence is as follows: TGTGCCAGCAACCCGGGACAGCATCATCAGCCCCAGCATTTT. Its product reads: CASNPGQHHQPQHF.